Shown below are 3 T cell receptor beta chains from a single sample sequenced in a study of blood T cell repertoires in COVID-19. Repertoires were generated with immunoSEQ multiplex PCR, while TCRdb's copy carries only in-frame clones and drops some. This sample carries roughly 160,000 clones, roughly 91% of them seen once, and the ten largest clones take less than 2.5%. Sample: peripheral blood. Every receptor here comes from a man aged 18-30 years with acute or convalescent COVID-19.

This clone was counted only a few times. This chain uses TRBV29-1 with TRBJ2-5; D is possibly TRBD2 (5 bases). V lost 0 bases to trimming and J lost 5 bases, with 13 bases between them. The CDR3 totals 14 residues. Germline V gene lookup returns CDR1 SQVTM and CDR2 ANQGSEA. DNA for the CDR3: TGCAGCGTTGAAGACTCGAGGGCGAGGGAGACCCAGTACTTC. It specifies CSVEDSRARETQYF. Full variable domain (missing parts from reference TRBV29-1 and TRBJ2-5): SAVISQKPSRDICQRGTSLTIQCQVDSQVTMMFWYRQQPGQSLTLIATANQGSEATYESGFVIDKFPISRPNLTFSTLTVSNMSPEDSSIYLCSVEDSRARETQYFGPGTRLLVL.

The chain links TRBV6-2 or TRBV6-3 to TRBJ2-7; 7 positions match TRBD1. The CDR3 has 18 amino acids. J gave up 3 bases and V 5 bases, and 19 bases lay outside the gene matches. Germline V lookup: CDR1 MNHEY, CDR2 SVGEGT. CDR3: CASSPRRLRDRAYYEQYF. For the CDR3, the DNA is TGTGCCAGCAGTCCCCGTCGTCTGAGGGACAGAGCATACTACGAGCAGTACTTC.

The chain is built from TRBV5-1 and TRBJ1-2, with TRBD1 identical over 9 bases. This CDR3 comprises 15 residues. In germline, CDR1 is SGHRS, CDR2 YFSETQ. Trimming at V came to 2 bases and at J to 6 bases, leaving 8 bases not matched to a gene. The CDR3 loop reads CASSFSGQGQDGYTF. The CDR3, as DNA: TGCGCCAGCAGCTTCTCCGGACAGGGGCAGGATGGCTACACCTTC.